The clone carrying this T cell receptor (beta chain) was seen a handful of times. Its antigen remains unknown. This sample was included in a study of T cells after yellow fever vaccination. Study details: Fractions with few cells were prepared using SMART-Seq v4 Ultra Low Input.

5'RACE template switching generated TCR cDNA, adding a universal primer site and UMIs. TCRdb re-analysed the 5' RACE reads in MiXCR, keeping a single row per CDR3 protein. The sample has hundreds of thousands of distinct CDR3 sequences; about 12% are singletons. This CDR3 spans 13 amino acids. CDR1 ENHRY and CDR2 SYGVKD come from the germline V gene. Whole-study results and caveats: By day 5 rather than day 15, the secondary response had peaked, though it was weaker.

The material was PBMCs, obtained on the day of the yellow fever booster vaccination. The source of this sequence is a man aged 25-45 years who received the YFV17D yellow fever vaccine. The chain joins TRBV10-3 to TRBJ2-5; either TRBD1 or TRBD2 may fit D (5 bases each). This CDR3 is CVSSGTPRRSQYF. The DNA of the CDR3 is TGTGTCAGCTCCGGGACGCCACGTAGGTCCCAGTACTTC.